This T cell receptor (beta chain) was sequenced for a study of shared clonotypes between healthy human individuals. Overall study findings and caveats: Around 4.7% of naive CD4 clonotypes were shared across a handful of donors.

Naive CD8 cells, CD45RO-negative and positively selected for CCR7, excluded terminally differentiated effector memory CD45RA+ cells. CDR3 length equals 14 residues. V was clipped by 4 bases and J by 2 bases, with 12 bases between them. From germline, CDR1 is ENHRY and CDR2 SYGVKD. Original processing notes: Junction-only sequences without quality scores were provided by ImmunoSEQ, so filtering was different. Sequencing was performed with immunoSEQ multiplex PCR; in TCRdb, only in-frame clones are kept and a portion is missing. V and J calls and clone size are those listed in that table; D and trimming were worked out from the DNA. The repertoire holds more than 2 million clones, with around 93% as singletons. This clone was picked up a small number of times. Its matching antigen is unknown.

This rearrangement joins TRBV10-3 to TRBJ2-7, with D possibly being TRBD2 (6 bases). The receptor was isolated from a man aged 18 to 29 in good health. Some clones in this sample may be carry-over from other donors' samples. Sequenced sample: naive CD8+ T cells from PBMCs. CDR3 loop: CAISGTIQTYEQYF. The CDR3 DNA follows: TGTGCCATCAGTGGGACTATTCAAACCTACGAGCAGTACTTC.